Each of the 23 T cell receptor beta chains below was sequenced from the same sample in a study of early T cells in non-severe SARS-CoV-2 infection. TCRdb recomputed calls from the 5' RACE reads with MiXCR, one row per CDR3 protein. The sample gives 45,000 or so distinct CDR3 sequences, under 9.5% of which show up once; under 9.5% is in the top ten. The sample taken for sequencing was whole blood. Every receptor here comes from an adult who was a healthcare worker with PCR-confirmed SARS-CoV-2 infection or an uninfected control (not recorded which).

This clonotype has only a few counts. The genes are TRBV12-3 or TRBV12-4 and TRBJ2-6; D may be TRBD2 (6 bases). The germline V and J ends were trimmed by 5 bases and 0 bases, with 11 bases remaining between them. The CDR3 extends over 16 amino acids. The CDR3: CASSDPGLSGANVLTF. In nucleotides, the CDR3 is TGTGCCAGCAGTGACCCGGGACTCTCTGGGGCCAACGTCCTGACTTTC.

This clonotype was found many times. The rearrangement links TRBV10-3 to TRBJ2-3; 9 bases are a match to TRBD2. The CDR3 is made up of 16 amino acids. From germline, CDR1 is ENHRY and CDR2 SYGVKD. The V segment lost 2 bases and the J segment 7 bases; nucleotides outside the gene matches: 10. CDR3 nucleotide sequence: TGTGCCATCAGTGAGCGAGCTCCGGGACTAGCTAATACGCAGTATTTT. Its protein product is CAISERAPGLANTQYF.

There are a few counts of this clonotype. This sequence joins TRBV6-6 and TRBJ2-2, with no clear D. This CDR3 has 15 amino acids. V gave up 2 bases and J gave up 0 bases, with 7 bases separating them. The germline CDR1 and CDR2 sequences are MNHNY and SVGAGI (reference sequence). DNA for the CDR3: TGTGCCAGCAGTTACGCCTCTACGAACACCGGGGAGCTGTTTTTT. The encoded protein is CASSYASTNTGELFF.

The gene calls are TRBV13 and TRBJ2-6, with D tentatively TRBD1 (5 bases). Trimming removed 5 bases from V and 4 bases from J, with 15 bases in between. CDR1 is PRHDT and CDR2 is FYEKMQ in the germline V gene (reference sequence). CDR3 length: 16 amino acids. CDR3 residues: CASSPLGADGANVLTF. The DNA of the CDR3 is TGTGCCAGCAGCCCCCTTGGGGCGGACGGGGCCAACGTCCTGACTTTC.

The chain links TRBV5-1 to TRBJ2-5; D is undetermined. The CDR3 covers 14 residues. V gave up 4 bases and J gave up 0 bases, with 10 bases separating them. Looked up from germline, CDR1 is SGHRS and CDR2 is YFSETQ. The CDR3 loop is CASSISQYQETQYF. The CDR3 nucleotides are TGCGCCAGCAGCATTTCACAGTACCAAGAGACCCAGTACTTC.

This clonotype was observed a few times. One end of the junction does not line up with germline, which may come from a read error. V and J are TRBV11-2 and TRBJ2-5; D is undetermined. Germline V gene data show CDR1 as SGHAT and CDR2 as FQNNGV. The CDR3 is 12 residues long. CDR3 residues: CVSRFERETQYF. For the CDR3, the DNA is TGTGTCAGCAGATTCGAGAGAGAGACCCAGTACTTC.

The chain joins TRBV5-4 to TRBJ2-5; unclear D gene. The CDR3 length is 14 residues. Germline values: CDR1 SGHNT, CDR2 YYREEE (reference sequence). V lost 2 bases and J 1 base, leaving 9 bases between the germline ends. The CDR3 reads CASSFSGSQETQYF. The CDR3 DNA sequence: TGTGCCAGCAGCTTCTCCGGGTCCCAAGAGACCCAGTACTTC. Looking up the rest from reference TRBV5-4 and TRBJ2-5 gives the full variable domain: ETGVTQSPTHLIKTRGQQVTLRCSSQSGHNTVSWYQQALGQGPQFIFQYYREEENGRGNFPPRFSGLQFPNYSSELNVNALELDDSALYLCASSFSGSQETQYFGPGTRLLVL.

About this clonotype itself: The junction departs from the called germline gene at one end, perhaps through a read error. The chain is built from TRBV28 and TRBJ2-4; no firm D call. The length of the CDR3 is 12 residues. Per germline, CDR1 MDHEN and CDR2 SYDVKM. Written as DNA, the CDR3 is TGTGTCAGCAGTATCGACTGGGACATTCAGTACTTC. Its protein is CVSSIDWDIQYF.

This clonotype was found a few times. This chain joins TRBV29-1 and TRBJ1-1; 8 bases map to TRBD1. Unmatched junction bases numbered 2, after V lost 6 bases and J lost 5 bases. The CDR3 is 11 residues long. Per germline, CDR1 SQVTM and CDR2 ANQGSEA. CDR3 in amino acids: CSVTGATEAFF. Here the CDR3 DNA reads TGCAGCGTGACAGGGGCAACTGAAGCTTTCTTT.

The gene calls are TRBV20-1 and TRBJ2-7, with D perhaps matching TRBD1 or TRBD2 (5 bases each). This CDR3 spans 16 amino acids. CDR1 and CDR2 from the germline V gene are DFQATT and SNEGSKA (reference sequence). Trimming cost V 1 base and J 3 bases, with 19 bases left between them. The CDR3 bases are TGCAGTGCTAGAGGTCCCGGGACGAACCTCGGCTACGAGCAGTACTTC. Amino acids: CSARGPGTNLGYEQYF.

This clonotype appeared many times. The chain employs TRBV6-2 or TRBV6-3 and TRBJ2-2; D uncertain. Per germline, CDR1 MNHEY and CDR2 SVGEGT. This CDR3 spans 14 amino acids. The V gene lost 10 bases and the J gene lost 4 bases, with 16 bases spanning the gap. The CDR3 region has the DNA TGTGCCATCCGCGAATCGCCAATCACCGGGGAGCTGTTTTTT. Translating gives CAIRESPITGELFF.

This clonotype has ten or more counts. The chain has TRBV12-3 or TRBV12-4 and TRBJ2-2; a weak D match, TRBD1 (6 bases). Trimming pared 6 bases from V and 0 bases from J, leaving 14 bases between. This CDR3 is 16 amino acids long. In DNA, the CDR3 is TGTGCCAGCAGGACCTCCGGGACACCGAACACCGGGGAGCTGTTTTTT. It specifies CASRTSGTPNTGELFF.

This clonotype occurred a few times. The chain uses TRBV28 and TRBJ2-7; D unclear. Per the germline V gene, CDR1 is MDHEN and CDR2 is SYDVKM. There are 13 residues in the CDR3. V dropped 4 bases and J dropped 3 bases, with 10 bases sitting between them. CDR3 nucleotides: TGTGCCAGCAGTTCGGGCCAAAACTACGAGCAGTACTTC. It codes for CASSSGQNYEQYF.

The chain uses TRBV6-1 and TRBJ1-2; D gene unclear. Trimming cost V 2 bases and J 4 bases, with 8 bases left between them. CDR3 length: 13 amino acids. Germline CDR1 is MNHNS and CDR2 is SASEGT. The CDR3 DNA reads as TGTGCCAGCAGTGAACGGGCAGGCTATGGCTACACCTTC. As protein: CASSERAGYGYTF.

There are a few counts of this clonotype. The chain joins TRBV6-2 or TRBV6-3 to TRBJ2-7; TRBD2 matches 8 bases. Germline assignment: CDR1 MNHEY and CDR2 SVGEGT. CDR3 size: 16 residues. The junction had 13 bases not matched to a gene; V was cut back by 8 bases and J by 1 base. CDR3 amino acids: CASGKRGGTYSYEQYF. CDR3 sequence (DNA): TGTGCCAGCGGCAAACGGGGGGGGACCTATTCCTACGAGCAGTACTTC.

This clonotype appeared many times. The chain links TRBV11-1 to TRBJ1-6; D call uncertain. V lost 2 bases to trimming and J lost 10 bases, with 21 bases between them. The CDR3 is 17 residues long. Germline V gene sequence: CDR1 SGHAT, CDR2 FQDESV (reference sequence). The CDR3 loop reads CASSLYGQIVKGSPLHF. As DNA, the CDR3 is TGTGCCAGCAGCTTATACGGCCAGATCGTCAAGGGATCACCCCTCCACTTT.

Only a few counts were recorded for this clonotype. The gene calls are TRBV7-6 and TRBJ2-1; 10 bases map to TRBD1. The CDR3 is 15 residues long. Germline V CDR1 and CDR2: SGHVS, FNYEAQ. V trimming: 5 bases; J trimming: 7 bases; junction bases outside the gene matches: 8. As DNA, the CDR3 is TGTGCCAGCAGCACTTTTGGGACAGGGGCGAATGAGCAGTTCTTC. Translated, it gives CASSTFGTGANEQFF.

This clonotype showed up many times. The genes are TRBV19 and TRBJ1-2, with D unclear. The V gene's germline CDR1 is LNHDA and CDR2 SQIVND (reference sequence). The V end was cut by 7 bases, the J end by 4 bases, with 7 bases between. The CDR3 covers 11 residues. CDR3 region: CASTEGYGYTF. The CDR3 DNA reads as TGTGCCAGTACCGAGGGCTATGGCTACACCTTC.

Many counts were recorded for this clonotype. The chain has TRBV12-3 or TRBV12-4 and TRBJ1-1; maybe TRBD1 (5 bases). The CDR3 spans 14 residues. Trimming took off 6 bases at V and 2 bases at J, with 13 bases between the two ends. In DNA, the CDR3 is TGTGCCAGCAGGGGATCGGGACGCAACACTGAAGCTTTCTTT. Its translation: CASRGSGRNTEAFF.

The sample holds many counts of this clonotype. The chain combines TRBV9 with TRBJ1-5; D remains ambiguous. V was cut by 0 bases and J by 5 bases, with 9 bases left in between. The CDR3 runs to 14 residues. Germline V CDR1 and CDR2: SGDLS, YYNGEE. The CDR3 bases are TGTGCCAGCAGCGTAGGCGTTAGGGATCAGCCCCAGCATTTT. This sequence encodes CASSVGVRDQPQHF. Full variable domain (remainder filled in from reference TRBV9 and TRBJ1-5): DSGVTQTPKHLITATGQRVTLRCSPRSGDLSVYWYQQSLDQGLQFLIQYYNGEERAKGNILERFSAQQFPDLHSELNLSSLELGDSALYFCASSVGVRDQPQHFGDGTRLSIL.

J is TRBJ2-7 and V is TRBV4-3, with D perhaps TRBD1 (6 bases). The CDR3 totals 16 residues. Trimming pared 2 bases from V and 3 bases from J, leaving 17 bases between. The germline gives CDR1 LGHNA, CDR2 YSLEER. The CDR3 bases are TGCGCCAGCAGCCAACAGGGGACGGTTTCTAGCTACGAGCAGTACTTC. Its protein product is CASSQQGTVSSYEQYF.

This clonotype was detected a few times. This sequence joins TRBV7-2 and TRBJ2-5; D is unresolved. V was pared by 1 base and J by 4 bases, with 10 bases between. Germline CDR1 and CDR2: SGHTA and FQGNSA. The CDR3 runs to 14 residues. The CDR3 spells CASSLDYARETQYF. The CDR3 nucleotides are TGTGCCAGCAGCTTAGATTACGCTAGAGAGACCCAGTACTTC.

Regarding this clonotype: Being one base from a much bigger clone, this may be a read error. V is TRBV18 and J is TRBJ2-3; perhaps D is TRBD1 or TRBD2 (5 bases each). Looked up from germline, CDR1 is KGHSH and CDR2 is LQKENI. The CDR3 extends over 17 amino acids. This CDR3 reads CASSPPGTRSITDTRYF. In DNA, the CDR3 is TGTGCCAGCTCACCACCGGGGACCCGCTCGATCACAGATACGCGGTATTTT. Complete variable domain (other parts from reference TRBV18 and TRBJ2-3): NAGVMQNPRHLVRRRGQEARLRCSPMKGHSHVYWYRQLPEEGLKFMVYLQKENIIDESGMPKERFSAEFPKEGPSILRIQQVVRGDSAAYFCASSPPGTRSITDTRYFGPGTRLTVL.